This record covers a single T cell receptor (beta chain). Trimming took 4 bases from V and 1 from J; bases not matched to a gene: 6. Germline CDR1 is SGHNT and CDR2 is YENEEA. The CDR3 runs 15 residues. These data originate in a study of blood T cell repertoires in COVID-19. Study overall: Some COVID-19 samples were acute and others convalescent; all came from the United States, Italy and Spain. PBMCs, B-cell-depleted T cells, or T cells were the source of the cDNA or gDNA that made up the material.

Authors' analysis steps: Amplified reference gene primers provided the basis for estimating nucleated cell counts. TCRdb's table, derived via immunoSEQ multiplex PCR, lists solely in-frame clones and lacks some. V, J and clone size are taken as reported in that table, and D and trimming were inferred from the DNA itself. The profile shows 130,000 to 150,000 clones, roughly 80% of them singletons. The rearrangement joins TRBV11-3 to TRBJ1-1, with TRBD1 identical over 7 bases. This TCR was sampled from a human donor in a cohort sampled during active COVID-19. The sequenced sample was peripheral blood. DNA for the CDR3: TGTGCCAGCAGCTCCCCAGGGGGGCCGAACACTGAAGCTTTCTTT. This gives the protein CASSSPGGPNTEAFF.